This TCR beta chain was profiled in a study of beta chain features in type 1 diabetes. Study context: Across the samples, approximately 98,000,000 sorted cells were examined in total. Study-level points and caveats: TCRB CDR3s were moderately but significantly shorter in Type 1 diabetes patients in all four CD4+ subsets. The VDJ junctions of type 1 diabetes patients carried fewer insertions and more deletions.

This clone was counted a few times. Its antigen is as yet unknown. Only one heparinised blood draw was taken per donor, and its volume averaged approximately 0.11 L. The authors reverse transcribed all of the isolated RNA, so sequencing captured expressed TCRB transcripts. Data came from immunoSEQ multiplex PCR; TCRdb stores just in-frame clones and leaves some out. This table holds more than 120,000 clones, about an eighth found once. CDR3 length equals 13 residues. Trimming pared 3 bases from V and 1 base from J, leaving 7 bases between. Per germline, CDR1 WNHNN and CDR2 SYGVQD (reference sequence). The origin of this receptor is a man aged 18 to 29 with type 1 diabetes. Sequencing used central memory CD4+ T cells from blood. The chain recombines TRBV10-1 with TRBJ2-7; D gene ambiguous. CDR3 coding DNA: TGCGCCAGCAGTGATGGGCAGTCCTACGAGCAGTACTTC. Translating gives CASSDGQSYEQYF.